This T cell receptor (beta chain) was recorded in a study of blood T cells in healthy people across ages. Study observations and caveats: Nothing was known about donor CMV status, and this possibly confounded expanded clonotype changes. Diversity figures derived from one million T cells were judged to underestimate the true value. Compared with aged donors, long-lived donors showed fewer expanded clones, suggesting selection.

Primers used in a second PCR of roughly 7 to 11 cycles were a sample-barcoded 5' primer and a J-beta primer mix. TCRdb processed the 5' RACE reads anew with MiXCR; each CDR3 protein has one entry. The sample lists some 800,000 distinct CDR3 sequences; 20% to 25% were seen once. V lost 1 base to trimming and J lost 4 bases; unmatched junction nucleotides: 8. The CDR3 is 16 residues long. The germline CDR1 and CDR2 sequences are SGHTS and YDEGEE. Peripheral blood from each donor was collected in a volume of 8.5 to 10 milliliters. This clonotype was found a few times. Its antigen remains unidentified. These data also formed part of another study, on T cells of mothers and their children.

This clonotype originated in a boy between 10 and 17 years old in good health. Sequencing was performed on blood. The chain employs TRBV5-8 and TRBJ2-5; 9 bases match TRBD2. For the CDR3, the DNA is TGTGCCAGCAGCTTGCGGACTAGCGTTTCCCGAGAGACCCAGTACTTC. Its protein is CASSLRTSVSRETQYF.